A single sample gave rise to the 16 T cell receptor beta chains below, sequenced in a study of metastatic and nonmetastatic thyroid tumors. Each patient came to thyroid surgery without any prior treatment (of any kind). TCRdb redid the clone calls on the PCR reads using MiXCR. The table lists tens of thousands of clones, roughly 13% of them singletons. The sequenced sample was blood. Every receptor here comes from a female donor with papillary thyroid cancer or a benign thyroid nodule (not recorded which). Some clones in this sample may be carry-over from other donors' samples.

This clone was seen repeatedly, ten times or more. This chain connects TRBV24-1 to TRBJ2-3, with D maybe TRBD2 (6 bases). Trimming cost V 9 bases and J 6 bases, with 12 bases left between them. The CDR3 has 12 residues. CDR1 is KGHDR, CDR2 SFDVKD, per germline. The CDR3 loop reads CATGAAGDTQYF. The CDR3 DNA follows: TGTGCCACCGGGGCGGCGGGGGATACGCAGTATTTT.

This clone was observed many times. The chain is built from TRBV11-3 and TRBJ2-3, with TRBD1 matching 11 bases. The germline gives CDR1 SGHNT, CDR2 YENEEA. With V trimmed by 4 bases and J by 5 bases, 11 bases remained unmatched. The CDR3 extends over 17 amino acids. The CDR3, as DNA: TGTGCCAGCAGCTCTCTGGGACAGGGGGAGGTTAGAGATACGCAGTATTTT. This sequence encodes CASSSLGQGEVRDTQYF.

At least ten counts were recorded for this clone. The gene calls are TRBV6-1 and TRBJ2-7; D ambiguous. Germline V CDR1 and CDR2: MNHNS, SASEGT. This CDR3 has 14 amino acids. V was clipped by 5 bases and J by 3 bases, with 14 bases between them. CDR3 residues: CASSFRAEDYEQYF. The CDR3 bases are TGTGCCAGCAGTTTTAGAGCCGAGGACTACGAGCAGTACTTC.

This clone appeared many times. The chain joins TRBV19 to TRBJ2-6; no clear D gene. The ends were cut back, 0 bases at V and 1 base at J, with 7 bases in the middle. The V gene's germline CDR1 is LNHDA and CDR2 SQIVND (reference sequence). CDR3 size: 16 residues. CDR3 coding DNA: TGTGCCAGTAGTATAGATAGGGCATCTGGGGCCAACGTCCTGACTTTC. Residues: CASSIDRASGANVLTF.

This clone was detected many times. The chain employs TRBV4-1 and TRBJ1-5; no reliable D call. The CDR3 totals 13 residues. Germline CDR1 and CDR2: MGHRA and YSYEKL. Trimming shortened V by 1 base and J by 6 bases, and 7 bases separated the two germline ends. Here the CDR3 DNA reads TGCGCCAGCAGCCAAGTAGGATTTCAGCCCCAGCATTTT. It is translated as CASSQVGFQPQHF.

This clone has a count of ten or more. The chain combines TRBV20-1 with TRBJ2-5; perhaps TRBD1 as D (6 bases). The CDR3 spans 13 residues. Deletions cut 4 bases from V and 3 bases from J, with 12 bases between. Germline values: CDR1 DFQATT, CDR2 SNEGSKA (reference sequence). The CDR3 region is CSANRDIKETQYF. The CDR3 nucleotides are TGCAGTGCTAACCGGGACATTAAAGAGACCCAGTACTTC.

The sample holds many counts of this clone. This chain joins TRBV6-2 or TRBV6-3 and TRBJ2-3, with a tentative D call TRBD2 (5 bases). The CDR3 is 13 amino acids. The germline V gene has CDR1 MNHEY and CDR2 SVGEGT. V was trimmed by 2 bases and J by 3 bases, leaving 6 bases between them. The DNA for the CDR3 is TGTGCCAGCAGTTACGGGGAGACAGATACGCAGTATTTT. It encodes CASSYGETDTQYF.

In this sample, this clone turned up many times. V usage is TRBV5-1 and J usage is TRBJ2-5, with 9 bases that match TRBD2. Germline trimming cut 4 bases from V and 5 bases from J; bases unmatched to any gene: 21. The CDR3 totals 19 residues. The V gene's germline CDR1 is SGHRS and CDR2 YFSETQ. Written as DNA, the CDR3 is TGCGCCAGCAGCCCTCTCGGGTTCGGACTAGCGACTATCTTGGAGACCCAGTACTTC. This encodes CASSPLGFGLATILETQYF.

The V and J genes are TRBV12-3 or TRBV12-4 and TRBJ2-3; D is unclear. The CDR3 extends over 13 amino acids. The V end lost 2 bases, the J end lost 3 bases, and 6 bases lay between the germline ends. The CDR3 loop is CASSLLNTDTQYF. The CDR3, as DNA: TGTGCCAGCAGTTTACTAAATACAGATACGCAGTATTTT.

At least ten counts were recorded for this clone. The sample has other DNA sequences that encode this CDR3 too. The chain links TRBV19 to TRBJ2-1; D ambiguous. The CDR3 is 13 amino acids. Trimming stripped 7 bases from V and 2 bases from J, with 9 bases between. Germline V CDR1 and CDR2: LNHDA, SQIVND (reference sequence). CDR3 bases: TGTGCCAGTACCCTCGGCGCCTACAATGAGCAGTTCTTC. It yields the protein CASTLGAYNEQFF.

This clone appeared many times. The V and J genes are TRBV20-1 and TRBJ1-1; no clear D gene. This CDR3 is built from 14 residues. V was clipped by 1 base and J by 0 bases, with 9 bases between them. Germline V CDR1 and CDR2: DFQATT, SNEGSKA (reference sequence). The CDR3 DNA sequence: TGCAGTGCTAGAGTCCCCAGACTGAACACTGAAGCTTTCTTT. Translating gives CSARVPRLNTEAFF.

As for this clone: A much larger clonotype is one base distant, so this may be a read error. The rearrangement uses TRBV28 and TRBJ2-7, with D possibly being TRBD1 (5 bases). V was trimmed by 10 bases and J by 7 bases, leaving 17 bases between them. The CDR3 covers 12 residues. Germline CDR1 is MDHEN and CDR2 is SYDVKM. CDR3 DNA: TGTGCCATTTCACGACAGCTACCGGAGCAGTACTTC. This codes for CAISRQLPEQYF.

This clone was counted many times. This chain connects TRBV5-6 to TRBJ1-1; no reliable D call. Trimming pared 4 bases from V and 2 bases from J, leaving 12 bases between. This CDR3 has 14 residues. Germline V gene data show CDR1 as SGHDT and CDR2 as YYEEEE. The CDR3 bases are TGTGCCAGCAGCCTCAGGCCAGATAACACTGAAGCTTTCTTT. Translated: CASSLRPDNTEAFF.

This clone was seen many times. CDR3 sequence (DNA): TGCGCCAGCAGCTTAGGGACAAACGGGGCCGAGCAGTACTTC. Residues: CASSLGTNGAEQYF. The chain combines TRBV5-1 with TRBJ2-7, with D maybe TRBD1 (6 bases). Germline values: CDR1 SGHRS, CDR2 YFSETQ. The CDR3 covers 14 residues. Between the trimmed V and J ends, which lost 2 bases and 6 bases, there was a span of 15 bases.

This clone was detected only a few times. A much larger clonotype is one base distant, so this may be a read error. The chain has TRBV20-1 and TRBJ2-5; 7 bases map to TRBD2. The CDR3 is 13 residues long. Trimming took 4 bases from V and 1 from J; bases not matched to a gene: 3. CDR1 is DFQATT, CDR2 SNEGSKA, per germline (reference sequence). The CDR3, as DNA: TGCAGTGCTATAGCTAGCGGCCAAGAGACCCAGTACTTC. The encoded protein is CSAIASGQETQYF.

This clone occurred many times. This chain connects TRBV3-1 to TRBJ1-5; D gene uncertain. Germline-derived CDR1 and CDR2 are LGHDT and YNNKEL (reference sequence). This CDR3 has 17 amino acids. Trimming stripped 1 base from V and 0 bases from J, with 13 bases between. CDR3 DNA: TGTGCCAGCAGCCAAGGGCCCGTCGGTTATAGCAATCAGCCCCAGCATTTT. Its protein product is CASSQGPVGYSNQPQHF.